Below, 27 T cell receptor beta chains from the same sample are listed, as sequenced in a study of blood T cell repertoires in COVID-19. Measured with immunoSEQ multiplex PCR; TCRdb has only the in-frame clones, and not every one. The sample has more than 250,000 clones, roughly 87% seen once. Source material: peripheral blood. The source of these receptors is a man over 45 with active or convalescent COVID-19.

This chain links TRBV6-1 with TRBJ2-1; 8 nucleotides align to TRBD2. Trimming removed 2 bases from V and 8 bases from J; junction bases left unmatched: 8. Germline-derived CDR1 and CDR2 are MNHNS and SASEGT. This CDR3 contains 15 residues. The CDR3 bases are TGTGCCAGCAGTGAATCGTCGGGGGGGTCCTATGAGCAGTTCTTC. It yields the protein CASSESSGGSYEQFF.

This chain uses TRBV2 with TRBJ1-6; 9 bases line up with TRBD1. The J segment lost 9 bases and the V segment lost 8 bases, leaving 11 bases of the junction unmatched. The CDR3 is 15 amino acids. Germline loops: CDR1 SNHLY, CDR2 FYNNEI. As DNA, the CDR3 is TGTGCCAGCCACCGGGACAGGGTCCCCTTTTCACCCCTCCACTTT. It yields the protein CASHRDRVPFSPLHF.

The gene calls are TRBV19 and TRBJ1-4; 9 bases line up with TRBD1. The CDR3 sequence is 13 residues long. CDR1 is LNHDA and CDR2 is SQIVND in the germline V gene (reference sequence). V was pared by 11 bases and J by 8 bases, with 9 bases of the junction left unmatched. CDR3 sequence: CASTGQGREKLFF. Written as DNA, the CDR3 is TGTGCCTCGACCGGACAGGGGAGGGAAAAACTGTTTTTT.

The chain uses TRBV9 and TRBJ2-2; tentative D call: TRBD1 (6 bases). This CDR3 has 15 residues. V lost 3 bases, J lost 5 bases, and 14 bases lay in between. Germline V gene data show CDR1 as SGDLS and CDR2 as YYNGEE. CDR3 in amino acids: CASSAWGRETGELFF. The CDR3 DNA sequence: TGTGCCAGCAGCGCCTGGGGGCGCGAAACCGGGGAGCTGTTTTTT.

This clone was observed a single time. The J gene is TRBJ1-1, the V gene TRBV5-1; D is perhaps TRBD1 (6 bases). Trimming removed 0 bases at V and 4 bases at J, with 13 bases between. This CDR3 has 15 residues. CDR1 is SGHRS, CDR2 YFSETQ, per germline. The CDR3 DNA is TGCGCCAGCAGCTTGGAGGGGGTGGGGACCACTGAAGCTTTCTTT. Its translation: CASSLEGVGTTEAFF.

The CDR3 protein is CASSLGQAPYEQYF. Here the CDR3 DNA reads TGCGCCAGCAGCTTGGGTCAGGCCCCCTACGAGCAGTACTTC. The chain carries TRBV5-1 and TRBJ2-7; D unclear. Germline CDR1 and CDR2: SGHRS and YFSETQ. V was pared by 0 bases and J by 2 bases, with 9 bases between. The CDR3 loop spans 14 amino acids.

The chain has TRBV6-4 and TRBJ1-5; D is unresolved. This CDR3 comprises 14 residues. The germline V gene has CDR1 MRHNA and CDR2 SNTAGT. Trimming shortened V by 7 bases and J by 1 base, and 11 bases separated the two germline ends. The CDR3 protein is CASTPISSNQPQHF. In DNA, the CDR3 is TGTGCCAGCACTCCCATTAGCAGCAATCAGCCCCAGCATTTT.

This chain joins TRBV5-1 and TRBJ2-3; 16 bases align to TRBD2. The trim removed 3 bases at V and 6 bases at J, leaving 7 bases unmatched. CDR1 and CDR2 from the germline V gene are SGHRS and YFSETQ. The CDR3 length is 17 residues. The CDR3 is CASSSGLAGGTSDTQYF. The CDR3 region has the DNA TGCGCCAGCAGCTCGGGACTAGCGGGAGGGACTTCGGATACGCAGTATTTT.

The chain employs TRBV30 and TRBJ1-2, with D uncertain. The CDR3 loop spans 12 amino acids. Germline CDR1 and CDR2: GTSNPN and SVGIG (reference sequence). V lost 2 bases and J 4 bases, leaving 8 bases between the germline ends. The CDR3 DNA is TGTGCCTGGAGTACTAGGATCTATGGCTACACCTTC. Protein: CAWSTRIYGYTF. The variable domain in full, with the rest retrieved from reference TRBV30 and TRBJ1-2, is SQTIHQWPATLVQPVGSPLSLECTVEGTSNPNLYWYRQAAGRGLQLLFYSVGIGQISSEVPQNLSASRPQDRQFILSSKKLLLSDSGFYLCAWSTRIYGYTFGSGTRLTVV.

The genes are TRBV4-3 and TRBJ2-5; a weak D match, TRBD1 (5 bases). CDR3 length: 17 amino acids. Trimming pared 4 bases from V and 5 bases from J, leaving 23 bases between. Germline loops: CDR1 LGHNA, CDR2 YSLEER. The CDR3 bases are TGCGCCAGCAGCCCCCACCCTCTCTCGGCAGGGCGCGAGACCCAGTACTTC. It is translated as CASSPHPLSAGRETQYF.

J is TRBJ2-5 and V is TRBV10-3, with 7 bases matching TRBD2. The J segment lost 2 bases and the V segment lost 7 bases, leaving 4 bases of the junction unmatched. The CDR3 covers 13 residues. Germline CDR1 and CDR2: ENHRY and SYGVKD. The DNA for the CDR3 is TGTGCCATCATGGGCGGGGGACAAGAGACCCAGTACTTC. It translates to CAIMGGGQETQYF.

The genes are TRBV14 and TRBJ2-5; 10 bases map to TRBD1. V shed 8 bases and J 7 bases; nucleotides not matched to a gene: 19. There are 17 residues in the CDR3. Germline values: CDR1 SGHDN, CDR2 FVKESK. This CDR3 reads CASASGTGVRGQGTQYF. The CDR3 DNA reads TGTGCCAGCGCCTCCGGGACAGGGGTCCGAGGTCAGGGGACCCAGTACTTC.

The count of this clone is one. The chain employs TRBV7-9 and TRBJ2-1; weak D call: TRBD2 (5 bases). V was clipped by 0 bases and J by 12 bases, with 12 bases between them. The CDR3 sequence is 13 residues long. The germline gives CDR1 SEHNR, CDR2 FQNEAQ (reference sequence). The CDR3 spells CASSLAEVGAQFF. CDR3 in DNA: TGTGCCAGCAGCTTAGCGGAGGTGGGTGCGCAGTTCTTC. The full variable domain, rest sourced from reference TRBV7-9 and TRBJ2-1, is DTGVSQNPRHKITKRGQNVTFRCDPISEHNRLYWYRQTLGQGPEFLTYFQNEAQLEKSRLLSDRFSAERPKGSFSTLEIQRTEQGDSAMYLCASSLAEVGAQFFGPGTRLTVL.

This chain uses TRBV11-2 with TRBJ1-2; 8 bases are a match to TRBD1. CDR3 length: 14 residues. The germline gives CDR1 SGHAT, CDR2 FQNNGV. V trimming: 4 bases; J trimming: 3 bases; junction bases outside the gene matches: 4. The CDR3 sequence is CASSSSGGYYGYTF. The CDR3 DNA follows: TGTGCCAGCAGCTCCTCAGGGGGCTACTATGGCTACACCTTC.

This rearrangement joins TRBV19 to TRBJ1-3; TRBD1 matches 8 bases. Germline lookup yields CDR1 LNHDA and CDR2 SQIVND (reference sequence). Losses at the gene ends were 6 bases for V and 1 base for J; bases not matched to a gene: 5. The CDR3 runs to 15 residues. The CDR3 protein is CASRAQGASGNTIYF. CDR3 sequence (DNA): TGTGCCAGTAGAGCGCAGGGGGCGTCTGGAAACACCATATATTTT. Full variable domain (outside the CDR3, taken from reference TRBV19 and TRBJ1-3): DGGITQSPKYLFRKEGQNVTLSCEQNLNHDAMYWYRQDPGQGLRLIYYSQIVNDFQKGDIAEGYSVSREKKESFPLTVTSAQKNPTAFYLCASRAQGASGNTIYFGEGSWLTVV.

This sequence joins TRBV15 and TRBJ2-7; D might be TRBD2 (5 bases). Looked up from germline, CDR1 is LNHNV and CDR2 is YYDKDF (reference sequence). Trimming left V 1 base short and J 0 bases short, with 10 bases between. This CDR3 region has 15 residues. The CDR3 loop reads CATSRVLANSYEQYF. The CDR3 DNA follows: TGTGCCACCAGCAGAGTCTTAGCGAACTCCTACGAGCAGTACTTC.

The V gene is TRBV10-2, the J gene TRBJ1-3, with D tentatively TRBD1 (5 bases). Trimming pared 5 bases from V and 2 bases from J, leaving 16 bases between. Germline V gives CDR1 WSHSY, CDR2 SAAADI. This CDR3 has 16 amino acids. Written as DNA, the CDR3 is TGCGCCAGCAGTCCTACCCGACAGTCGACTGGAAACACCATATATTTT. The encoded protein is CASSPTRQSTGNTIYF.

V usage is TRBV10-3 and J usage is TRBJ2-7; unclear D gene. V lost 0 bases, J lost 2 bases, and 17 bases lay in between. The CDR3 loop spans 17 amino acids. Germline CDR1 reads ENHRY; CDR2 reads SYGVKD. The CDR3 DNA sequence: TGTGCCATCAGTGAGTCGTTGGTTGGAGAATTGGCCTACGAGCAGTACTTC. It yields the protein CAISESLVGELAYEQYF.

The V call is TRBV28, the J call TRBJ1-5; TRBD1 agrees at 7 bases. The germline CDR1 and CDR2 sequences are MDHEN and SYDVKM. The ends lost 4 bases at V and 7 bases at J; junction bases unmatched: 7. The CDR3 covers 14 residues. CDR3 sequence: CASSSGGGEQPQHF. CDR3 nucleotide sequence: TGTGCCAGCAGTTCGGGAGGGGGCGAGCAGCCCCAGCATTTT.

The J gene is TRBJ1-6, the V gene TRBV19; the D is unclear. With 4 bases removed from V and 0 bases from J, the gap between germline ends came to 4 bases. The germline V gene encodes CDR1 LNHDA and CDR2 SQIVND (reference sequence). This CDR3 has 14 amino acids. The CDR3, as DNA: TGTGCCAGTAGTACGGGCTCCTATAATTCACCCCTCCACTTT. Translated: CASSTGSYNSPLHF. Filled out from reference TRBV19 and TRBJ1-6, the complete variable domain reads DGGITQSPKYLFRKEGQNVTLSCEQNLNHDAMYWYRQDPGQGLRLIYYSQIVNDFQKGDIAEGYSVSREKKESFPLTVTSAQKNPTAFYLCASSTGSYNSPLHFGNGTRLTVT.

The chain uses TRBV5-1 and TRBJ2-7; TRBD1 agrees at 8 bases. Germline-derived CDR1 and CDR2 are SGHRS and YFSETQ. V lost 0 bases and J lost 6; bases outside the gene matches: 2. The CDR3 runs 13 residues. CDR3 sequence: CASSLGQGIEQYF. The CDR3 DNA is TGCGCCAGCAGCTTGGGACAGGGGATCGAGCAGTACTTC.

The genes are TRBV18 and TRBJ2-1; maybe TRBD1 (6 bases). Germline CDR1 reads KGHSH; CDR2 reads LQKENI. The CDR3 covers 17 residues. Trimming pared 3 bases from V and 3 bases from J, leaving 18 bases between. CDR3 in DNA: TGTGCCAGCTCACCGGTTGTTTTGCGGACAGACTACAATGAGCAGTTCTTC. Translating it yields CASSPVVLRTDYNEQFF. Full variable domain (rest looked up from reference TRBV18 and TRBJ2-1): NAGVMQNPRHLVRRRGQEARLRCSPMKGHSHVYWYRQLPEEGLKFMVYLQKENIIDESGMPKERFSAEFPKEGPSILRIQQVVRGDSAAYFCASSPVVLRTDYNEQFFGPGTRLTVL.

The rearrangement links TRBV19 to TRBJ2-7; tentatively, D is TRBD1 (6 bases). The ends were cut back, 3 bases at V and 3 bases at J, with 12 bases in the middle. The V gene's germline CDR1 is LNHDA and CDR2 SQIVND (reference sequence). This CDR3 has 14 residues. The CDR3, as DNA: TGTGCCAGTAGTATCGGTACAGGGTTCTACGAGCAGTACTTC. This gives the protein CASSIGTGFYEQYF.

This clone was recorded once. V is TRBV6-5 and J is TRBJ1-6, with D tentatively TRBD1 (6 bases). The CDR3 runs to 15 residues. V was shortened by 0 bases and J by 8 bases, with 11 bases between the two germline ends. CDR1 and CDR2 from the germline V gene are MNHEY and SVGAGI. The chain's CDR3 is CASSYSAAGDSPLHF. DNA for the CDR3: TGTGCCAGCAGTTACTCAGCGGCAGGGGATTCACCCCTCCACTTT.

The chain joins TRBV19 to TRBJ1-1; D remains ambiguous. The CDR3 has 12 residues. Trimming cost V 3 bases and J 11 bases, with 13 bases left between them. Germline CDR1 LNHDA, CDR2 SQIVND (reference sequence). For the CDR3, the DNA is TGTGCCAGTAGTATGGCTGGCCTCGGGGCTTTCTTT. Protein: CASSMAGLGAFF.

J is TRBJ1-1 and V is TRBV6-5, with TRBD1 matching over 9 bases. The ends lost 4 bases at V and 4 bases at J; junction bases unmatched: 10. The germline V gene has CDR1 MNHEY and CDR2 SVGAGI. The CDR3 sequence is 16 residues long. The CDR3 DNA sequence: TGTGCCAGCAGTTCAGGACAGGGGTTTGGGGGCACTGAAGCTTTCTTT. Amino acids: CASSSGQGFGGTEAFF.

The chain combines TRBV5-1 with TRBJ2-7; TRBD2 aligns across 11 bases. J was trimmed by 2 bases and V by 4 bases; bases with no gene match: 11. CDR1 is SGHRS, CDR2 YFSETQ, per germline. The CDR3 has 17 amino acids. The CDR3 coding sequence is TGCGCCAGCAGCCCGACTAGCGGGATGGTTAGAGCCTACGAGCAGTACTTC. This translates into CASSPTSGMVRAYEQYF.